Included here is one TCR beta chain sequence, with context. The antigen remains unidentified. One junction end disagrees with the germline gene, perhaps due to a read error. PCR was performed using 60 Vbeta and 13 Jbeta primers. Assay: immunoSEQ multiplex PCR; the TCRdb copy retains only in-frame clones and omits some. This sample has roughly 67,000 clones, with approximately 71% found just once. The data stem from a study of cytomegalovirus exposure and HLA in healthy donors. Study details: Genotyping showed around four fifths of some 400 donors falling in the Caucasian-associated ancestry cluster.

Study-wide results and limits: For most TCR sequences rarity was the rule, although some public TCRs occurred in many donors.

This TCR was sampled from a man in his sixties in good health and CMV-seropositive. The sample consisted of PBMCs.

In nucleotides, the CDR3 is TGTGCTAGCAGCTTCCAGGTCCAAGAGACCCAGTACTTC. It yields the protein CASSFQVQETQYF. The chain combines TRBV7-7 with TRBJ2-5; no clear D. Germline V gives CDR1 SSHAT, CDR2 FNYEAQ (reference sequence). The CDR3 totals 13 residues.